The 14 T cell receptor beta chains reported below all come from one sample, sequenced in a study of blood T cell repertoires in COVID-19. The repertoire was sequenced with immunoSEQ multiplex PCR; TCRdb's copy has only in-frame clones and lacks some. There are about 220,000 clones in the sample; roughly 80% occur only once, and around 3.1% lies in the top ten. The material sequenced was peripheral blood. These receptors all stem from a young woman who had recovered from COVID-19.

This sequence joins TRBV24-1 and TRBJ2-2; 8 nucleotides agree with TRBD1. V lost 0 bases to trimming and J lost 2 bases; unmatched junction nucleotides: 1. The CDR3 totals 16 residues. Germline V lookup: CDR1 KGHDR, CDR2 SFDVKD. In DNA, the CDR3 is TGTGCCACCAGTGATTTGGACAGGGGCAACACCGGGGAGCTGTTTTTT. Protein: CATSDLDRGNTGELFF.

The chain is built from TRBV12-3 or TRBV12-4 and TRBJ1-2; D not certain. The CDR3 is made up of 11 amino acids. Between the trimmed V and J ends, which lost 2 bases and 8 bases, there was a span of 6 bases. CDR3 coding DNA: TGTGCCAGCAGTTTAAGCTGGGGCTACACCTTC. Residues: CASSLSWGYTF.

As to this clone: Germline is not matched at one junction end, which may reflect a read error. The CDR3 sequence is CASSPSGATRELFF. CDR3 nucleotide sequence: TGTGCCAGCAGCCCCAGCGGGGCCACCCGGGAGCTGTTTTTT. The rearrangement joins TRBV9 to TRBJ2-2, with 7 bases fitting TRBD2. CDR1 and CDR2 (germline): SGDLS, YYNGEE. The CDR3 contains 14 residues.

CDR3 nucleotides: TGTGCCAGCAGTGAATTGGTGGGCGGGGGCTCACCCCTCCACTTT. Translating it yields CASSELVGGGSPLHF. This rearrangement joins TRBV25-1 to TRBJ1-6, with D possibly TRBD1 on 6 matching bases. Germline values: CDR1 MGHDK, CDR2 SYGVNS. The CDR3 covers 15 residues. V lost 1 base to trimming and J lost 10 bases, with 14 bases between them.

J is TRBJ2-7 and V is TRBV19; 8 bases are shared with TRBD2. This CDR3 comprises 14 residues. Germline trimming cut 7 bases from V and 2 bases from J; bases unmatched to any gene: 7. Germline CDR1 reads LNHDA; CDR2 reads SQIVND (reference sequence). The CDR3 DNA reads TGTGCCAGTAAAGGCGGGAGGCCTACCTACGAGCAGTACTTC. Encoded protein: CASKGGRPTYEQYF.

CDR3 nucleotide sequence: TGTGCCAGCAGTTTAACAGGGTGGGAATTCACCTTC. As protein: CASSLTGWEFTF. V usage is TRBV28 and J usage is TRBJ1-2; TRBD1 is a possible D gene (6 bases). V was shortened by 2 bases and J by 13 bases, with 14 bases between the two germline ends. This CDR3 comprises 12 residues. CDR1 is MDHEN, CDR2 SYDVKM, per germline.

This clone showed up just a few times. The CDR3 DNA reads as TGTGCCAGTAGTATACCTTCGGAAGGGGTTGTTGATGAAGCTTTCTTT. Translation gives CASSIPSEGVVDEAFF. V and J are TRBV19 and TRBJ1-1, with D possibly being TRBD1 (5 bases). Germline lookup yields CDR1 LNHDA and CDR2 SQIVND (reference sequence). This CDR3 contains 16 residues. Between the trimmed V and J ends, which lost 2 bases and 7 bases, there was a span of 20 bases.

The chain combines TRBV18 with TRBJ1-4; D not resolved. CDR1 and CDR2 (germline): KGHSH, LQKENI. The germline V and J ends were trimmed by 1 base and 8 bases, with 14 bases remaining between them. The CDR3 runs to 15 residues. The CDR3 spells CASSPLSGVGEKLFF. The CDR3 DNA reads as TGTGCCAGCTCACCACTATCGGGTGTTGGGGAAAAACTGTTTTTT.

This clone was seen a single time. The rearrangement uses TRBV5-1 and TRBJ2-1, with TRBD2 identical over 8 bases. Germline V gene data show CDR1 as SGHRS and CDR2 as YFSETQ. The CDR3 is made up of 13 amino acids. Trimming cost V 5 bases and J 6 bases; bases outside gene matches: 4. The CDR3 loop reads CASRSGLANEQFF. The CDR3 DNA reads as TGCGCCAGCAGATCTGGACTAGCCAATGAGCAGTTCTTC.

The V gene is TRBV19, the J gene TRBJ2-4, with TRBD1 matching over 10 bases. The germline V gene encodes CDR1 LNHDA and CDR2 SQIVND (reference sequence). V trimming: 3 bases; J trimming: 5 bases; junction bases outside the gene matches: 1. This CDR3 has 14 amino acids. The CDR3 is CASSIGTGENIQYF. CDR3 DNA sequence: TGTGCCAGTAGTATTGGGACAGGGGAAAACATTCAGTACTTC.

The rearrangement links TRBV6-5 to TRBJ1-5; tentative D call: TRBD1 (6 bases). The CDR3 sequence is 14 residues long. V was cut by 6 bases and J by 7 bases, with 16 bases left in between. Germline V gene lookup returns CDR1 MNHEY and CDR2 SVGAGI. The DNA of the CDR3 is TGTGCCAGCAGCGTTCCGACAGGTCGACAGCCCCAGCATTTT. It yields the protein CASSVPTGRQPQHF.

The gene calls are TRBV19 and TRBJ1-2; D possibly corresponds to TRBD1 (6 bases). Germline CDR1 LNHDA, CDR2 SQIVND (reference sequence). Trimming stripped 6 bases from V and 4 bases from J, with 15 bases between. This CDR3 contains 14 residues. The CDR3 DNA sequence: TGTGCCAGTAGAAAAACAGGGCGAACCTATGGCTACACCTTC. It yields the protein CASRKTGRTYGYTF.

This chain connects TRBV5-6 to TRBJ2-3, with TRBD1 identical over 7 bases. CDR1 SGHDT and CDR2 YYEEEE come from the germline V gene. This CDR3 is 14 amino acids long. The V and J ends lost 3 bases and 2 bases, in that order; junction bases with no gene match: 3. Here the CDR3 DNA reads TGTGCCAGCAGCTCGGGACAGCTCACAGATACGCAGTATTTT. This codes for CASSSGQLTDTQYF.

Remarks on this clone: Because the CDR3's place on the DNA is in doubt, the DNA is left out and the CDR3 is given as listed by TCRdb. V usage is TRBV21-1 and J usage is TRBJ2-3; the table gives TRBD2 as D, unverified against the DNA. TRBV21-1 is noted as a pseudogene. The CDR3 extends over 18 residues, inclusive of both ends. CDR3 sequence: CASSKDVFGRGTTDTQYF.